One sample yielded the 13 T cell receptor beta chains listed below, sequenced in a study of T-cell reconstitution after alpha-beta-depleted transplantation in children. Molecular barcoding with unique molecular identifiers was used for the TCRbeta library. TCRdb used MiXCR to reprocess the PCR reads, holding one entry per CDR3 protein. Found here are 350,000 to 500,000 distinct CDR3 sequences, approximately 42% of them singletons; the top ten hold approximately 30%. The sample was PBMCs, taken before TCRalphabeta/CD19-depleted stem cell transplant. The receptors were sampled from a girl aged 2-9 years with aplastic anemia, due to receive a stem cell transplant.

This clonotype was observed many times. The genes are TRBV7-2 and TRBJ1-1; possible D gene TRBD1, 5 bases. The CDR3 totals 15 residues. Germline CDR1 and CDR2: SGHTA and FQGNSA. V lost 2 bases, J lost 4 bases, and 14 bases lay in between. The DNA of the CDR3 is TGTGCCAGCAGCTTAAGGCTAGGGGCGGGCACTGAAGCTTTCTTT. Encoded protein: CASSLRLGAGTEAFF.

This clonotype appeared a few times. This sequence joins TRBV7-8 and TRBJ2-1; 7 bases map to TRBD2. The CDR3 runs to 15 residues. Looked up from germline, CDR1 is SGHVS and CDR2 is FQNEAQ. V shed 5 bases, J shed 7 bases, and the junction held 11 bases outside the gene matches. The CDR3 DNA sequence: TGTGCCAGCAGCCCGCGGGGGAAGTTCAGGAATGAGCAGTTCTTC. This encodes CASSPRGKFRNEQFF.

The V and J genes are TRBV5-1 and TRBJ2-7; 9 bases fit TRBD1. The V segment lost 2 bases and the J segment 5 bases; nucleotides outside the gene matches: 2. CDR3 length equals 13 residues. The germline gives CDR1 SGHRS, CDR2 YFSETQ. CDR3 protein: CASSFTGGDEQYF. In DNA form, the CDR3 reads TGCGCCAGCAGCTTTACAGGGGGCGACGAGCAGTACTTC.

The gene calls are TRBV6-1 and TRBJ2-1, with 14 bases lining up with TRBD2. Germline values: CDR1 MNHNS, CDR2 SASEGT. The trim removed 6 bases at V and 8 bases at J, leaving 18 bases unmatched. This CDR3 is 19 amino acids long. CDR3 sequence (DNA): TGTGCCAGCAGCCAGCCCGGGACTAGCGGGGGCCCTGGGGATGATGAGCAGTTCTTC. Residues: CASSQPGTSGGPGDDEQFF.

The V call is TRBV20-1, the J call TRBJ2-3, with D tentatively TRBD2 (6 bases). The CDR3 consists of 12 residues. The germline gives CDR1 DFQATT, CDR2 SNEGSKA (reference sequence). Trimming left V 3 bases short and J 3 bases short, with 7 bases between. CDR3 nucleotides: TGCAGTGCTAGGGACTATACAGATACGCAGTATTTT. This gives the protein CSARDYTDTQYF.

The chain has TRBV12-3 or TRBV12-4 and TRBJ2-6, with TRBD2 as a possible D gene (7 bases). The V end lost 6 bases, the J end lost 0 bases, and 18 bases lay between the germline ends. CDR3 length equals 18 residues. CDR3 loop: CASSKMGGLPSGANVLTF. The CDR3 DNA follows: TGTGCCAGCAGCAAGATGGGGGGGCTCCCCTCTGGGGCCAACGTCCTGACTTTC.

This clonotype appeared a few times. The V and J genes are TRBV7-2 and TRBJ2-7, with D possibly matching TRBD2 (6 bases). The V gene's germline CDR1 is SGHTA and CDR2 FQGNSA. CDR3 length: 16 residues. Trimming shortened V by 2 bases and J by 2 bases, and 16 bases separated the two germline ends. In DNA, the CDR3 is TGTGCCAGCAGCTTACGCTCTCTAGCGTGGGCCTACGAGCAGTACTTC. Protein: CASSLRSLAWAYEQYF.

V and J are TRBV12-3 or TRBV12-4 and TRBJ2-3; D possibly corresponds to TRBD1 (6 bases). The V and J ends lost 6 bases and 0 bases respectively, with 13 bases between them. This CDR3 comprises 15 residues. The CDR3 region has the DNA TGTGCCAGCAGGCCCAACAGGGCGAGCACAGATACGCAGTATTTT. Translation gives CASRPNRASTDTQYF.

This clonotype was seen ten or more times. The chain uses TRBV12-3 or TRBV12-4 and TRBJ2-5; 7 nucleotides match TRBD1. The CDR3 loop spans 16 amino acids. Unmatched junction bases numbered 10, after V lost 5 bases and J lost 1 base. This CDR3 is CASSRLAGTVQETQYF. CDR3 coding DNA: TGTGCCAGCAGTCGCTTAGCCGGGACAGTCCAAGAGACCCAGTACTTC.

There are a few counts of this clonotype. This chain connects TRBV7-2 to TRBJ2-3, with TRBD2 matching 10 bases. The length of the CDR3 is 16 residues. V was clipped by 5 bases and J by 1 base; unmatched bases: 6. Germline V gene data show CDR1 as SGHTA and CDR2 as FQGNSA. For the CDR3, the DNA is TGTGCCAGCAGCCAAGCCGGGACTAGCGGCACAGATACGCAGTATTTT. Its protein product is CASSQAGTSGTDTQYF. Together with reference TRBV7-2 and TRBJ2-3, the CDR3 gives the full variable domain: GAGVSQSPSNKVTEKGKDVELRCDPISGHTALYWYRQSLGQGLEFLIYFQGNSAPDKSGLPSDRFSAERTGGSVSTLTIQRTQQEDSAVYLCASSQAGTSGTDTQYFGPGTRLTVL.

In DNA, the CDR3 is TGCAGTGCTAGAGGGGGACCTTCGTCGTACGAGCAGTACTTC. Its protein is CSARGGPSSYEQYF. V gene TRBV20-1 combines with J gene TRBJ2-7; D possibly uses TRBD1 or TRBD2 (5 bases each). V gave up 1 base and J gave up 4 bases, with 14 bases separating them. CDR3 length equals 14 residues. In germline, CDR1 is DFQATT, CDR2 SNEGSKA (reference sequence).

This clonotype has more than one count but fewer than ten. V gene TRBV7-3 combines with J gene TRBJ2-3; tentative D call: TRBD1 (5 bases). Between the trimmed V and J ends, which lost 0 bases and 2 bases, there was a span of 6 bases. Germline lookup yields CDR1 SGHTA and CDR2 FQGTGA. The CDR3 loop spans 14 amino acids. The CDR3: CASSLTGLTDTQYF. CDR3 coding DNA: TGTGCCAGCAGCTTAACGGGGCTCACAGATACGCAGTATTTT.

The CDR3 DNA follows: TGTGCCAGCAGTTTATCCCACACGGTTTATGGCTACACCTTC. Amino acid sequence: CASSLSHTVYGYTF. The chain combines TRBV28 with TRBJ1-2; D not resolved. The V gene lost 1 base and the J gene lost 5 bases, with 11 bases spanning the gap. Germline CDR1 reads MDHEN; CDR2 reads SYDVKM. This CDR3 is built from 14 residues.